Each of the 21 T cell receptor beta chains below was sequenced from the same sample in a study of blood T cell repertoires in COVID-19. Libraries were prepared by immunoSEQ multiplex PCR; TCRdb keeps only in-frame clonotypes and omits some of them. This sample has some 350,000 clones, with around 90% found just once. Sequenced sample: peripheral blood. The receptors were gathered from a woman younger than 35 who had recovered from COVID-19.

With respect to this clone: One junction end disagrees with the germline gene, perhaps due to a read error. CDR3 protein: CASSAGLAGPETRYF. The DNA for the CDR3 is TGTGCCAGCAGCGCCGGACTAGCGGGACCGGAGACCCGGTACTTC. This chain uses TRBV9 with TRBJ2-5, with TRBD2 identical over 12 bases. CDR3 size: 15 residues. The germline V gene encodes CDR1 SGDLS and CDR2 YYNGEE.

Only a few counts were recorded for this clone. This chain joins TRBV27 and TRBJ2-1; 7 nucleotides line up with TRBD2. The germline CDR1 and CDR2 sequences are MNHEY and SMNVEV (reference sequence). The CDR3 runs to 14 residues. V shed 4 bases, J shed 5 bases, and the junction held 5 bases outside the gene matches. The CDR3 bases are TGTGCCAGCAGTTCTGGACTAGGACACAATGAGCAGTTCTTC. It specifies CASSSGLGHNEQFF.

V gene TRBV7-2 combines with J gene TRBJ2-2, with D possibly matching TRBD2 (6 bases). V lost 3 bases, J lost 4 bases, and 12 bases lay in between. CDR1 SGHTA and CDR2 FQGNSA come from the germline V gene. The CDR3 consists of 15 residues. The DNA of the CDR3 is TGTGCCAGCAGCTTCCGTCGGGGGAGCACCGGGGAGCTGTTTTTT. It yields the protein CASSFRRGSTGELFF. Full variable domain (outside the CDR3, taken from reference TRBV7-2 and TRBJ2-2): GAGVSQSPSNKVTEKGKDVELRCDPISGHTALYWYRQSLGQGLEFLIYFQGNSAPDKSGLPSDRFSAERTGGSVSTLTIQRTQQEDSAVYLCASSFRRGSTGELFFGEGSRLTVL.

This clone was observed once. V and J are TRBV19 and TRBJ2-4; tentatively, D is TRBD2 (6 bases). Trimming removed 7 bases at V and 0 bases at J, with 10 bases between. CDR3 length: 14 residues. Germline V gives CDR1 LNHDA, CDR2 SQIVND (reference sequence). This CDR3 reads CASTQAGAKNIQYF. CDR3 coding DNA: TGTGCCAGTACCCAAGCGGGAGCCAAAAACATTCAGTACTTC.

This clone is a singleton in its sample. The CDR3, as DNA: TGCGCCAGCAGCTTGGATGGCCCCCTCACCGGGGAGCTGTTTTTT. Translated, it gives CASSLDGPLTGELFF. V gene TRBV5-1 combines with J gene TRBJ2-2; D is unclear. V lost 0 bases to trimming and J lost 4 bases, with 10 bases between them. CDR1 is SGHRS and CDR2 is YFSETQ in the germline V gene. This CDR3 region has 15 residues.

The CDR3 sequence is CASSSLNRGRYQETQYF. CDR3 DNA sequence: TGTGCCAGCAGCTCGCTTAACAGGGGTCGGTACCAAGAGACCCAGTACTTC. The gene calls are TRBV7-8 and TRBJ2-5, with TRBD1 identical over 7 bases. Germline V gene sequence: CDR1 SGHVS, CDR2 FQNEAQ. V shed 4 bases, J shed 0 bases, and the junction held 11 bases outside the gene matches. The CDR3 is 17 amino acids.

The J gene is TRBJ1-2, the V gene TRBV5-1; D might be TRBD1 (5 bases). With 6 bases removed from V and 7 bases from J, the gap between germline ends came to 16 bases. CDR3 size: 13 residues. CDR1 is SGHRS, CDR2 YFSETQ, per germline. CDR3 residues: CASTSGGNLGYTF. Written as DNA, the CDR3 is TGCGCCAGCACTTCGGGGGGAAACCTTGGCTACACCTTC.

The chain uses TRBV7-9 and TRBJ1-1, with a weak D call TRBD1 (6 bases). Germline CDR1 reads SEHNR; CDR2 reads FQNEAQ (reference sequence). CDR3 length: 15 amino acids. Between the trimmed V and J ends, which lost 6 bases and 1 base, there was a span of 15 bases. Here the CDR3 DNA reads TGTGCCAGCAGACGAAACGGACAGCCGAACACTGAAGCTTTCTTT. Residues: CASRRNGQPNTEAFF.

This clone was counted a single time. V and J are TRBV29-1 and TRBJ2-5; perhaps TRBD1 as D (6 bases). V shed 2 bases and J shed 5 bases, with 12 bases lying between them. The CDR3 length is 13 residues. Per germline, CDR1 SQVTM and CDR2 ANQGSEA. The CDR3 DNA reads TGCAGCGTTGAAAGACAGGACTGGGAGACCCAGTACTTC. Encoded protein: CSVERQDWETQYF.

The chain couples TRBV12-3 or TRBV12-4 to TRBJ1-3, with D unresolved. The CDR3 contains 11 residues. V was clipped by 1 base and J by 8 bases, with 3 bases between them. The CDR3 region is CASSLGHTIYF. The CDR3 DNA follows: TGTGCCAGCAGTTTAGGGCACACCATATATTTT.

The chain combines TRBV9 with TRBJ2-3; 8 positions agree with TRBD1. The length of the CDR3 is 15 residues. Germline V gene sequence: CDR1 SGDLS, CDR2 YYNGEE. Unmatched junction bases numbered 5, after V lost 0 bases and J lost 5 bases. CDR3 bases: TGTGCCAGCAGCGTAGACGGACAGGGCATAGATACGCAGTATTTT. Translated: CASSVDGQGIDTQYF.

The CDR3 is CASSPEGGRGETQYF. Written as DNA, the CDR3 is TGCGCCAGCAGCCCGGAGGGCGGGAGAGGAGAGACCCAGTACTTC. The chain couples TRBV5-1 to TRBJ2-5; 7 bases match TRBD2. Germline assignment: CDR1 SGHRS and CDR2 YFSETQ. The CDR3 spans 15 residues. J gave up 4 bases and V 4 bases, and 10 bases lay outside the gene matches.

This clone is a singleton in its sample. The chain combines TRBV11-2 with TRBJ2-1; TRBD2 matches 8 bases. From germline, CDR1 is SGHAT and CDR2 FQNNGV. The V gene end was trimmed by 5 bases and the J gene end by 10 bases; junction bases not matched to a gene: 10. The CDR3 covers 14 residues. The CDR3 nucleotides read TGTGCCAGCAGCGTCGGGAGGGGTTTGGGGGAGCAGTTCTTC. Protein: CASSVGRGLGEQFF.

The J gene is TRBJ1-1, the V gene TRBV6-2 or TRBV6-3; 7 nucleotides match TRBD1. Germline values: CDR1 MNHEY, CDR2 SVGEGT. The CDR3 consists of 14 residues. The V and J ends lost 1 base and 4 bases, in that order; junction bases with no gene match: 3. The CDR3 is CASSYWPGGTEAFF. CDR3 nucleotides: TGTGCCAGCAGTTACTGGCCAGGGGGCACTGAAGCTTTCTTT.

This chain uses TRBV5-1 with TRBJ2-1; 7 nucleotides match TRBD2. This CDR3 has 17 residues. Trimming cost V 4 bases and J 9 bases; bases outside gene matches: 19. The germline CDR1 and CDR2 sequences are SGHRS and YFSETQ. The CDR3 coding sequence is TGCGCCAGCAGCCTACGCGGGGAGGGGCCCCCAGATAGTGAGCAGTTCTTC. Amino acids: CASSLRGEGPPDSEQFF. The full variable domain, rest sourced from reference TRBV5-1 and TRBJ2-1, is KAGVTQTPRYLIKTRGQQVTLSCSPISGHRSVSWYQQTPGQGLQFLFEYFSETQRNKGNFPGRFSGRQFSNSRSEMNVSTLELGDSALYLCASSLRGEGPPDSEQFFGPGTRLTVL.

The chain links TRBV7-2 to TRBJ2-5, with a tentative D call TRBD1 (6 bases). The CDR3 covers 16 residues. V was trimmed by 2 bases and J by 1 base, leaving 14 bases between them. Per the germline V gene, CDR1 is SGHTA and CDR2 is FQGNSA. The CDR3 is CASSLKTNRAQETQYF. DNA of the CDR3: TGTGCCAGCAGCTTAAAGACAAACAGGGCCCAAGAGACCCAGTACTTC.

Only one count was recorded for this clone. Here the CDR3 DNA reads TGCAGCGTTGAGACTAACCCCTCCTACAATGAGCAGTTCTTC. Its translation: CSVETNPSYNEQFF. The rearrangement links TRBV29-1 to TRBJ2-1; TRBD2 is a possible D gene (5 bases). Trimming shortened V by 3 bases and J by 0 bases, and 9 bases separated the two germline ends. Germline assignment: CDR1 SQVTM and CDR2 ANQGSEA. CDR3 length: 14 amino acids.

This chain joins TRBV5-1 and TRBJ2-6, with TRBD1 identical over 10 bases. This CDR3 has 18 amino acids. CDR1 SGHRS and CDR2 YFSETQ come from the germline V gene. The J segment lost 0 bases and the V segment lost 0 bases, leaving 3 bases of the junction unmatched. CDR3 coding DNA: TGCGCCAGCAGCTTGGGGACAGGGGGGCCCTCTGGGGCCAACGTCCTGACTTTC. As protein: CASSLGTGGPSGANVLTF. The complete variable domain, with remaining parts taken from reference TRBV5-1 and TRBJ2-6, reads KAGVTQTPRYLIKTRGQQVTLSCSPISGHRSVSWYQQTPGQGLQFLFEYFSETQRNKGNFPGRFSGRQFSNSRSEMNVSTLELGDSALYLCASSLGTGGPSGANVLTFGAGSRLTVL.

This clone was counted a few times. V usage is TRBV18 and J usage is TRBJ1-2; perhaps TRBD1 as D (5 bases). V lost 6 bases to trimming and J lost 5 bases, with 16 bases between them. The germline V gene has CDR1 KGHSH and CDR2 LQKENI. The CDR3 spans 14 residues. CDR3 coding DNA: TGTGCCAGCTCCCCTTCCAGGGAACTTTATGGCTACACCTTC. It is translated as CASSPSRELYGYTF.

About this clone: The sample contains more than one DNA sequence encoding this CDR3. V is TRBV29-1 and J is TRBJ1-3, with 9 bases lining up with TRBD1. There are 13 residues in the CDR3. V lost 3 bases, J lost 3 bases, and 0 bases stayed unmatched. CDR1 is SQVTM and CDR2 is ANQGSEA in the germline V gene. DNA of the CDR3: TGCAGCGTTGAGGGACAGGGTGGAAACACCATATATTTT. Translation: CSVEGQGGNTIYF. The full variable domain, its missing parts supplied by reference TRBV29-1 and TRBJ1-3, is SAVISQKPSRDICQRGTSLTIQCQVDSQVTMMFWYRQQPGQSLTLIATANQGSEATYESGFVIDKFPISRPNLTFSTLTVSNMSPEDSSIYLCSVEGQGGNTIYFGEGSWLTVV.

The chain joins TRBV3-1 (or the pseudogene TRBV3-2) to TRBJ1-2; 7 positions agree with TRBD1. CDR3 size: 17 residues. Germline lookup yields CDR1 LGHDT and CDR2 YNNKEL (reference sequence). The V and J ends lost 2 bases and 1 base, in that order; junction bases with no gene match: 10. This CDR3 reads CASSQPWTGNFNYGYTF. In DNA, the CDR3 is TGTGCCAGCAGCCAACCCTGGACAGGCAATTTTAACTATGGCTACACCTTC.